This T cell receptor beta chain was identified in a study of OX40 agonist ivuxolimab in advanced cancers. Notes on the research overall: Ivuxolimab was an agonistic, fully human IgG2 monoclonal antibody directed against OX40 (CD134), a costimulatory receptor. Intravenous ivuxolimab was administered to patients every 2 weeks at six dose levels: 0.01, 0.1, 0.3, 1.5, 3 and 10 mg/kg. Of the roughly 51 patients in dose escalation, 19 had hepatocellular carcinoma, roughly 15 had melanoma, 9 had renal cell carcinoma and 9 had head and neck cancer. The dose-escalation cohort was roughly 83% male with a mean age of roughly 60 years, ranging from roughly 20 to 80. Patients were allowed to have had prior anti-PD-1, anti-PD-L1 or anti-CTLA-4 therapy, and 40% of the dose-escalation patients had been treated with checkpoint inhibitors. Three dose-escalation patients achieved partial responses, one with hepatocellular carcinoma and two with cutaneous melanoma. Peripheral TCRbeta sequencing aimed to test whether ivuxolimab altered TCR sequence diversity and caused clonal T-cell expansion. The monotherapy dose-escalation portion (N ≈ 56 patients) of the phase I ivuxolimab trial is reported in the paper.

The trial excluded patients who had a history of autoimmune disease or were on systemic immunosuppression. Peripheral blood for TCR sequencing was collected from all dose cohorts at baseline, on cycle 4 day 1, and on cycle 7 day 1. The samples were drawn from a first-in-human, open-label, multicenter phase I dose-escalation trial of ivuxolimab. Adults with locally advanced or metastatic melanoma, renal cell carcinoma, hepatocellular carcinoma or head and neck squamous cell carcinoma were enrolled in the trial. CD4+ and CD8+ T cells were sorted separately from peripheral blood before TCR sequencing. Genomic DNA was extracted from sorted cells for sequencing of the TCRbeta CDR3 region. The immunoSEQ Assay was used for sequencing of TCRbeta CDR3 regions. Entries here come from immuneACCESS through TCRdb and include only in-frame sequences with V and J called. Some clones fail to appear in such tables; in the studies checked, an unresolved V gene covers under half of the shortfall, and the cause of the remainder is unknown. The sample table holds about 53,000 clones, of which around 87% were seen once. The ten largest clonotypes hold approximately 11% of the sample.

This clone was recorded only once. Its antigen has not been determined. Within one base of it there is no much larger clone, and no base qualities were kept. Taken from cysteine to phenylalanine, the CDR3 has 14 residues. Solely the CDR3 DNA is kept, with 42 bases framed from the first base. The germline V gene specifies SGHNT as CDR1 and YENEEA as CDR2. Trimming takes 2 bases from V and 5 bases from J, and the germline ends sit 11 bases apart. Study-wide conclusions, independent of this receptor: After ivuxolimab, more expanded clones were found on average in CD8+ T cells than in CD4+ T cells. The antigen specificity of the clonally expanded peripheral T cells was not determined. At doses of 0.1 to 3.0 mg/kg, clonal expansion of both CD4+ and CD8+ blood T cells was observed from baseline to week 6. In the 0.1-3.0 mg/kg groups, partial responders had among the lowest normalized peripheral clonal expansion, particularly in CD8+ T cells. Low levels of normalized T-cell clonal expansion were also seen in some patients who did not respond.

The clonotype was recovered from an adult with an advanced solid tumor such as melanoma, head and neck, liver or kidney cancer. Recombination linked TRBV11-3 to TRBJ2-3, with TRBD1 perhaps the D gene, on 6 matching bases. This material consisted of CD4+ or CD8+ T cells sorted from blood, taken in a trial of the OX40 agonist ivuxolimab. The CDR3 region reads CASSLMGAVDTQYF. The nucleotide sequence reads TGTGCCAGCAGCTTAATGGGGGCAGTAGATACGCAGTATTTT. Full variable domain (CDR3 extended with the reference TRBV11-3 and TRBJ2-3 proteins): EAGVVQSPRYKIIEKKQPVAFWCNPISGHNTLYWYLQNLGQGPELLIRYENEEAVDDSQLPKDRFSAERLKGVDSTLKIQPAELGDSAVYLCASSLMGAVDTQYFGPGTRLTVL.